The TCR beta chain under discussion was sequenced for a study of response to subunit inactivated influenza vaccine. The germline V and J ends were trimmed by 6 bases and 4 bases, with 24 bases remaining between them. CDR3 size: 16 residues. Germline V gene data show CDR1 as DFQATT and CDR2 as SNEGSKA (reference sequence). TCRdb re-called the RT-PCR reads with MiXCR, one entry per CDR3 protein. Here the sample spans about 780,000 distinct CDR3 sequences, around 18% being singletons. This clonotype was recorded a few times. Its cognate antigen is unknown. Regarding the study as a whole: The authors offered the suggestion that each seasonal influenza vaccination recruits few new T cells.

The chain has TRBV20-1 and TRBJ2-5, with a weak D call TRBD2 (6 bases). This clonotype was obtained from a man aged 50-59 years who received an inactivated influenza vaccine. The specimen was PBMCs from blood, collected more than 4 days after vaccination. Here the CDR3 reads CSAVNSAGSPPETQYF. The CDR3 DNA follows: TGCAGTGCAGTCAACTCGGCGGGATCTCCCCCAGAGACCCAGTACTTC.